These 22 T cell receptor beta chains were all obtained from the same sample, sequenced in a study of cytomegalovirus exposure and HLA in healthy donors. The PCR made use of 60 Vbeta and 13 Jbeta primers. Sequenced by immunoSEQ multiplex PCR; TCRdb stores in-frame clones only, minus some. The sample has 150,000 to 200,000 clones, 65% to 80% seen once. Sequences were obtained from PBMCs. The receptors derive from a woman in her 40s in good health and CMV-seropositive.

In its sample, this clone was seen once. The chain links TRBV30 to TRBJ2-3, with 7 bases fitting TRBD1. The CDR3 runs 14 residues. The ends lost 2 bases at V and 3 bases at J; junction bases unmatched: 5. The V gene's germline CDR1 is GTSNPN and CDR2 SVGIG (reference sequence). This CDR3 is CAWSRTGLTDTQYF. The CDR3 DNA follows: TGTGCCTGGAGTAGGACAGGCTTAACAGATACGCAGTATTTT.

The chain combines TRBV5-4 with TRBJ1-4; D gene unclear. Trimming pared 2 bases from V and 5 bases from J, leaving 7 bases between. In germline, CDR1 is SGHNT, CDR2 YYREEE (reference sequence). This CDR3 has 13 residues. CDR3 sequence: CASSFSGNEKLFF. The CDR3 region has the DNA TGTGCCAGCAGCTTCAGCGGAAATGAAAAACTGTTTTTT.

The V call is TRBV29-1, the J call TRBJ1-5; no reliable D call. Trimming cost V 0 bases and J 3 bases, with 9 bases left between them. Germline CDR1 and CDR2: SQVTM and ANQGSEA. The CDR3 contains 14 residues. The CDR3 sequence is CSVEEGGFNQPQHF. As DNA, the CDR3 is TGCAGCGTTGAAGAGGGAGGGTTCAATCAGCCCCAGCATTTT.

The chain recombines TRBV4-1 with TRBJ2-3; perhaps TRBD2 as D (6 bases). Germline CDR1 MGHRA, CDR2 YSYEKL. This CDR3 spans 16 amino acids. Between the trimmed V and J ends, which lost 0 bases and 0 bases, there was a span of 10 bases. The CDR3 loop is CASSQDAGTSTDTQYF. For the CDR3, the DNA is TGCGCCAGCAGCCAAGATGCCGGGACTAGCACAGATACGCAGTATTTT.

The sample holds one count of this clone. The chain has TRBV10-3 and TRBJ1-1; D is unclear. The V gene lost 11 bases and the J gene lost 4 bases, with 17 bases spanning the gap. The CDR3 is 13 amino acids. The V gene's germline CDR1 is ENHRY and CDR2 SYGVKD. CDR3 amino acids: CAPAGGRATEAFF. The CDR3 nucleotides are TGTGCCCCCGCCGGTGGGCGAGCCACTGAAGCTTTCTTT.

The rearrangement joins TRBV6-6 to TRBJ1-1; the D is unclear. The CDR3 has 11 amino acids. Per germline, CDR1 MNHNY and CDR2 SVGAGI (reference sequence). Trimming removed 7 bases at V and 4 bases at J, with 7 bases between. DNA for the CDR3: TGTGCCAGCATACGGGGCACTGAAGCTTTCTTT. It codes for CASIRGTEAFF.

The chain is built from TRBV27 and TRBJ1-2; no clear D. The V gene lost 9 bases and the J gene lost 0 bases, with 14 bases spanning the gap. This CDR3 has 14 residues. CDR1 is MNHEY and CDR2 is SMNVEV in the germline V gene (reference sequence). The CDR3 here is CASTPRGANYGYTF. The CDR3 bases are TGTGCCAGTACCCCCAGAGGAGCTAACTATGGCTACACCTTC.

The chain couples TRBV4-3 to TRBJ2-7; tentatively, D is TRBD1 (5 bases). V dropped 1 base and J dropped 3 bases, with 13 bases sitting between them. The CDR3 length is 15 residues. Germline V gene sequence: CDR1 LGHNA, CDR2 YSLEER. The CDR3 DNA sequence: TGCGCCAGCAGCCAAGGAACAGGTTTCTTCTACGAGCAGTACTTC. Protein: CASSQGTGFFYEQYF.

This chain links TRBV5-1 with TRBJ1-2; no clear D. Trimming left V 2 bases short and J 4 bases short, with 24 bases between. The germline CDR1 and CDR2 sequences are SGHRS and YFSETQ. The CDR3 contains 18 residues. This chain's CDR3 is CASSLSMAGANLVYGYTF. The CDR3 region has the DNA TGCGCCAGCAGCTTAAGTATGGCAGGCGCCAACCTTGTCTATGGCTACACCTTC.

This chain's CDR3 is CSARGAGELFF. DNA for the CDR3: TGCAGTGCTAGGGGCGCCGGGGAGCTGTTTTTT. The chain is built from TRBV20-1 and TRBJ2-2, with D uncertain. Per germline, CDR1 DFQATT and CDR2 SNEGSKA (reference sequence). With 3 bases removed from V and 6 bases from J, the gap between germline ends came to 5 bases. CDR3 size: 11 residues.

The table lists this clone with a few counts. The chain recombines TRBV5-1 with TRBJ2-2, with 7 bases matching TRBD2. The germline V gene encodes CDR1 SGHRS and CDR2 YFSETQ. The CDR3 length is 14 residues. Germline trimming cut 6 bases from V and 0 bases from J; bases unmatched to any gene: 2. CDR3 bases: TGCGCCAGCATGGGGGGGACGAACACCGGGGAGCTGTTTTTT. This encodes CASMGGTNTGELFF.

Only one count was recorded for this clone. The rearrangement links TRBV7-9 to TRBJ2-2; TRBD2 might be the D (5 bases). V lost 5 bases and J 5 bases, leaving 15 bases between the germline ends. Per germline, CDR1 SEHNR and CDR2 FQNEAQ (reference sequence). CDR3 length: 15 amino acids. CDR3 in DNA: TGTGCCAGCAGCACGTCGACACGGGGAACCGGGGAGCTGTTTTTT. Amino acid sequence: CASSTSTRGTGELFF. Full variable domain (missing parts from reference TRBV7-9 and TRBJ2-2): DTGVSQNPRHKITKRGQNVTFRCDPISEHNRLYWYRQTLGQGPEFLTYFQNEAQLEKSRLLSDRFSAERPKGSFSTLEIQRTEQGDSAMYLCASSTSTRGTGELFFGEGSRLTVL.

The chain combines TRBV5-1 with TRBJ2-6; no definite D call. Trimming stripped 4 bases from V and 4 bases from J, with 9 bases between. Germline V CDR1 and CDR2: SGHRS, YFSETQ. The CDR3 is 14 residues long. CDR3 residues: CASSTLQGANVLTF. CDR3 DNA: TGCGCCAGCAGCACCCTACAGGGGGCCAACGTCCTGACTTTC.

The chain combines TRBV18 with TRBJ2-3; D is perhaps TRBD2 (6 bases). CDR3 length equals 14 residues. Germline V gives CDR1 KGHSH, CDR2 LQKENI. V was trimmed by 6 bases and J by 6 bases, leaving 16 bases between them. The CDR3 DNA is TGTGCCAGCTCCTCAACTAGCTCTTCGGATACGCAGTATTTT. It is translated as CASSSTSSSDTQYF.

V usage is TRBV19 and J usage is TRBJ2-3, with TRBD2 matching 8 bases. The CDR3 runs 15 residues. The V segment lost 3 bases and the J segment 1 base; nucleotides outside the gene matches: 3. The germline V gene has CDR1 LNHDA and CDR2 SQIVND (reference sequence). DNA for the CDR3: TGTGCCAGTAGTATCGGGGGGGAGCGCACAGATACGCAGTATTTT. Translation gives CASSIGGERTDTQYF.

The V gene is TRBV5-1, the J gene TRBJ2-2; unclear D gene. Germline V gives CDR1 SGHRS, CDR2 YFSETQ. This CDR3 comprises 15 residues. Trimming stripped 0 bases from V and 6 bases from J, with 12 bases between. For the CDR3, the DNA is TGCGCCAGCAGCTTGGAGGTTCGGGTCTCCGGGGAGCTGTTTTTT. The encoded protein is CASSLEVRVSGELFF.

This chain uses TRBV6-1 with TRBJ2-3; 7 nucleotides line up with TRBD1. Germline CDR1 is MNHNS and CDR2 is SASEGT. The CDR3 covers 13 residues. Germline trimming cut 8 bases from V and 7 bases from J; bases unmatched to any gene: 9. CDR3 sequence reads: CASETGFVNTQYF. In DNA form, the CDR3 reads TGTGCCAGCGAGACAGGGTTTGTAAATACGCAGTATTTT.

This clone was picked up a small number of times. The chain links TRBV6-5 to TRBJ2-2; tentative D call: TRBD1 (6 bases). Germline CDR1 MNHEY, CDR2 SVGAGI. This CDR3 contains 15 residues. Between the trimmed V and J ends, which lost 0 bases and 4 bases, there was a span of 9 bases. CDR3 sequence (DNA): TGTGCCAGCAGTTACTCGCAGGGGTCCACCGGGGAGCTGTTTTTT. Protein: CASSYSQGSTGELFF.

The rearrangement joins TRBV6-1 to TRBJ2-1; TRBD2 might be the D (6 bases). Trimming removed 4 bases at V and 11 bases at J, with 15 bases between. The CDR3 has 13 amino acids. Germline assignment: CDR1 MNHNS and CDR2 SASEGT. In nucleotides, the CDR3 is TGTGCCAGCAGTGGGGACTTTGAGGTGCAGCAGTTCTTC. This sequence encodes CASSGDFEVQQFF.

The rearrangement joins TRBV6-5 to TRBJ1-2, with TRBD1 identical over 8 bases. The germline gives CDR1 MNHEY, CDR2 SVGAGI. CDR3 length: 14 residues. The V and J ends lost 6 bases and 4 bases, in that order; junction bases with no gene match: 7. CDR3 sequence: CASSPTGEVYGYTF. CDR3 nucleotide sequence: TGTGCCAGCAGCCCGACAGGGGAAGTCTATGGCTACACCTTC.

The gene calls are TRBV5-1 and TRBJ1-4; D possibly corresponds to TRBD1 (6 bases). The CDR3 consists of 15 residues. Germline V gene sequence: CDR1 SGHRS, CDR2 YFSETQ. Trimming removed 0 bases at V and 8 bases at J, with 14 bases between. The CDR3 loop reads CASSLEGHLTEKLFF. The CDR3 nucleotides are TGCGCCAGCAGCTTGGAGGGACACCTCACAGAAAAACTGTTTTTT.

This rearrangement joins TRBV5-4 to TRBJ1-6; 9 positions match TRBD1. The V segment lost 4 bases and the J segment 8 bases; nucleotides outside the gene matches: 1. In germline, CDR1 is SGHNT, CDR2 YYREEE (reference sequence). This CDR3 has 13 amino acids. DNA of the CDR3: TGTGCCAGCAGCCGGACAGGGGATTCACCCCTCCACTTT. Translating it yields CASSRTGDSPLHF.